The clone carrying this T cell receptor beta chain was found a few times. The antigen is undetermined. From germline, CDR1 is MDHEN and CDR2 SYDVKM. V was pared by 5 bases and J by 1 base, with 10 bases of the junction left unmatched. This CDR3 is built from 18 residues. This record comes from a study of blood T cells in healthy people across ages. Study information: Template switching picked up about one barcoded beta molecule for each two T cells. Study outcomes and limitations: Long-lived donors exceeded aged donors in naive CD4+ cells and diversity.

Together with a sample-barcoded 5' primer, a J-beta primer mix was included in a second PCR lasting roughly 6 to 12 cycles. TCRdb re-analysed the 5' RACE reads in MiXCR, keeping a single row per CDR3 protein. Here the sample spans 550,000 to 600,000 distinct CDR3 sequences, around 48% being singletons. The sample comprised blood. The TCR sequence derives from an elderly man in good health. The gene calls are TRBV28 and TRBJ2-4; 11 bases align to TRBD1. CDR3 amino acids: CASSPGTGGLIAKNIQYF. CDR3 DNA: TGTGCCAGCAGTCCCGGGACAGGGGGTCTTATCGCCAAAAACATTCAGTACTTC.